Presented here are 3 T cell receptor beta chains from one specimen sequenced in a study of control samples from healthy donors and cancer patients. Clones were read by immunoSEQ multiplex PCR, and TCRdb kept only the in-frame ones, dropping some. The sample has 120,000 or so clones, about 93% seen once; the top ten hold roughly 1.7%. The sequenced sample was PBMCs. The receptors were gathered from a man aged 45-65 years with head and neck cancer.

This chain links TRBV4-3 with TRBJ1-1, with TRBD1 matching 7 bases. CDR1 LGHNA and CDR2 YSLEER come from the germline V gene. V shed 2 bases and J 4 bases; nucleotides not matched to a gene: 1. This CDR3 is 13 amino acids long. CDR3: CASSQTGATEAFF. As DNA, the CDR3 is TGCGCCAGCAGCCAAACAGGGGCCACTGAAGCTTTCTTT.

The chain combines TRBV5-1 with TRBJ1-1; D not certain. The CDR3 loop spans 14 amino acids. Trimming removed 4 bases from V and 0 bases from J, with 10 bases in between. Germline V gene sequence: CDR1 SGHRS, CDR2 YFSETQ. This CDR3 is CASSPPTMNTEAFF. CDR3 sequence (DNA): TGCGCCAGCAGCCCGCCAACTATGAACACTGAAGCTTTCTTT.

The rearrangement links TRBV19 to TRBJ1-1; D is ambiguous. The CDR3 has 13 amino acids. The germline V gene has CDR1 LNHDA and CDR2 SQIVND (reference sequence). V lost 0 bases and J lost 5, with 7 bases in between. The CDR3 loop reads CASSIDLGTEAFF. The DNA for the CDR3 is TGTGCCAGTAGTATAGATTTGGGGACTGAAGCTTTCTTT.